This section outlines one TCR beta chain sequence together with its context. Its matching antigen is unknown. This record belongs to a study of T-cell memory formation after mild COVID-19. The overall study: Most TCR clusters belonged to a single donor.

MiXCR, applied by TCRdb to the 5' RACE reads, yields one record per CDR3 protein. The sample has around 200,000 distinct CDR3 sequences; about 20% are singletons. The germline CDR1 and CDR2 sequences are MGHRA and YSYEKL. The CDR3 has 14 amino acids. Deletions cut 1 base from V and 5 bases from J, with 9 bases between. Study observations and caveats: Clones contracting over day 15 to 85 were CD4/CD8 balanced, with later expanders leaning CD4+. There were some responding clones in pre-infection memory, which suggested that cross-reactive memory had joined. CD8+ contracting clones occupied EMRA, while CD4+ ones occupied mainly CM and EM.

The chain couples TRBV4-1 to TRBJ1-5, with a weak D call TRBD1 (6 bases). The sequence came from an adult woman who had mild COVID-19 (a few samples of this study predate the infection). Cell type and time point are not known. The sequenced material came from PBMCs or a T cell subset sorted from them (not recorded which). CDR3 amino acids: CASSQVGGYQPQHF. The CDR3 bases are TGCGCCAGCAGCCAAGTAGGGGGTTATCAGCCCCAGCATTTT.